The rows below give T cell receptor beta chains drawn from one sample of a study of preoperative IRX-2 immunotherapy in early breast cancer. Libraries were prepared by immunoSEQ multiplex PCR; TCRdb keeps only in-frame clonotypes and omits some of them. Seen here are around 88,000 clones, more than 80% observed once, and the top ten hold under 2.5%. Sequenced material: tumor tissue, taken after IRX-2 immunotherapy. All receptors come from a human donor with breast cancer. CDR3s include the opening cysteine and the closing phenylalanine or tryptophan. The order of the fields is D gene, V gene, clone size, J gene, CDR3 protein, CDR3 DNA. The D gene is left open where the match is weak. Only some rows state a clone size, as once, few, many or a class for expanded clones.

>NA|TRBV28|NA|TRBJ1-2
CASRKGQPSNYGYTF
TGTGCCAGCAGAAAGGGGCAGCCCTCAAACTATGGCTACACCTTC
>NA|TRBV12-5|NA|TRBJ2-7
CASGFSYEQYF
TGTGCTAGTGGTTTTTCCTACGAGCAGTACTTC
>NA|TRBV30|NA|TRBJ1-3
CAWSLQGTGNTIYF
TGTGCCTGGTCCCTCCAGGGAACTGGAAACACCATATATTTT
>NA|TRBV11-3|few|TRBJ2-1
CASSLGLGNYNEQFF
TGTGCCAGCAGTTTAGGACTGGGAAACTACAATGAGCAGTTCTTC
>NA|TRBV6-8|NA|TRBJ1-5
CASSTRMNNQPQHF
TGTGCCAGCAGCACCCGAATGAACAATCAGCCCCAGCATTTT
>NA|TRBV15|NA|TRBJ2-7
CATSTWGEAVYEQYF
TGTGCCACCAGCACTTGGGGGGAGGCGGTCTACGAGCAGTACTTC
>NA|TRBV28|NA|TRBJ1-5
CASSVGGQPQHF
TGTGCCAGCAGCGTCGGGGGGCAGCCCCAGCATTTT
>NA|TRBV19|NA|TRBJ1-5
CASTQSGANQPQHF
TGTGCCAGTACCCAGTCCGGGGCTAATCAGCCCCAGCATTTT
>NA|TRBV5-1|NA|TRBJ2-2
CASSLVEGTGELFF
TGCGCCAGCAGCCTGGTCGAAGGCACCGGGGAGCTGTTTTTT
>NA|TRBV19|NA|TRBJ1-1
CASTLNTEAFF
TGTGCCAGTACTTTGAACACTGAAGCTTTCTTT
>NA|TRBV6-8|once|TRBJ2-3
CASHPRTRSADTQYF
TGTGCCAGCCATCCCAGGACGCGGAGCGCAGATACGCAGTATTTT
>NA|TRBV6-7|NA|TRBJ2-2
CASSYDRNTGELFF
TGTGCCAGCAGTTACGACAGGAACACCGGGGAGCTGTTTTTT
>NA|TRBV11-3|NA|TRBJ1-1
CASSVNLPGSNTEAFF
TGTGCCAGCAGCGTCAACCTTCCAGGGTCGAACACTGAAGCTTTCTTT
>NA|TRBV29-1|NA|TRBJ1-3
CSVGRSGNTIYF
TGCAGCGTTGGAAGATCGGGAAACACCATATATTTT
>TRBD1|TRBV28|NA|TRBJ1-5
CASSKRDRNQPQHF
TGTGCCAGCAGCAAACGGGACAGGAATCAGCCCCAGCATTTT
>NA|TRBV6-8|NA|TRBJ2-6
CASSPNSGTRAGANVLTF
TGTGCCAGCAGTCCTAATTCCGGTACTAGAGCTGGGGCCAACGTCCTGACTTTC
>NA|TRBV28|NA|TRBJ1-5
CASSFGVGNQPQHF
TGTGCCAGCAGTTTTGGGGTGGGCAATCAGCCCCAGCATTTT
>NA|TRBV29-1|NA|TRBJ2-4
CSVVGTAKNIQYF
TGCAGCGTGGTTGGGACGGCCAAAAACATTCAGTACTTC
>TRBD2|TRBV6-8|NA|TRBJ2-7
CASTTGTRTYEQYF
TGTGCCAGCACCACCGGGACTAGAACCTACGAGCAGTACTTC
>NA|TRBV15|NA|TRBJ2-7
CATSRELSANYEQYF
TGTGCCACCAGCAGAGAGTTAAGCGCGAATTACGAGCAGTACTTC
>NA|TRBV1|NA|TRBJ1-2
CASSQDRGPLYGYTF
TGCGCCAGCAGCCAAGACAGGGGTCCGCTCTATGGCTACACCTTC
>TRBD1|TRBV5-1|NA|TRBJ2-2
CASSPGQGDPGELFF
TGCGCCAGCAGCCCGGGACAGGGGGATCCCGGGGAGCTGTTTTTT
>NA|TRBV28|NA|TRBJ1-3
CASLDRRTGNTIYF
TGTGCCAGCTTAGACCGACGTACAGGAAACACCATATATTTT
>TRBD1|TRBV6-8|NA|TRBJ2-2
CASRTGAAWELFF
TGTGCCAGCCGGACAGGAGCGGCATGGGAGCTGTTTTTT